The 22 T cell receptor beta chains below come from one sample, sequenced in a study of T cell repertoires in cytomegalovirus infection. No antigen has been identified for these receptors. Each CDR3 protein is one row after TCRdb ran MiXCR on the reads. The sample has about a million distinct CDR3 sequences; 31% are singletons. The source was cultured CD8+ T cells from PBMCs, collected from culture after CMV antigen stimulation. These receptors came from a human donor in good health (CMV status not recorded). Some clones in this sample may be carry-over from other donors' samples.

This chain joins TRBV4-3 and TRBJ2-2, with D uncertain. The V gene's germline CDR1 is LGHNA and CDR2 YSLEER. V lost 4 bases to trimming and J lost 7 bases, with 16 bases between them. This CDR3 is built from 15 residues. The CDR3 is CASSPTSSWIGELFF. The CDR3 DNA reads as TGCGCCAGCAGCCCGACCTCTAGTTGGATCGGGGAGCTGTTTTTT.

The chain recombines TRBV6-2 or TRBV6-3 with TRBJ2-7, with D perhaps matching TRBD2 (7 bases). The germline V and J ends were trimmed by 8 bases and 6 bases, with 14 bases remaining between them. The germline CDR1 and CDR2 sequences are MNHEY and SVGEGT. CDR3 length: 12 residues. The CDR3 reads CASGAGAGEQYV. In DNA, the CDR3 is TGTGCCAGCGGCGCGGGGGCGGGCGAGCAGTACGTC.

In this sample, this clonotype turned up a few times. This chain joins TRBV4-3 and TRBJ2-3, with D unresolved. Trimming shortened V by 1 base and J by 0 bases, and 11 bases separated the two germline ends. Germline V lookup: CDR1 LGHNA, CDR2 YSLEER. There are 16 residues in the CDR3. CDR3 in amino acids: CASSQGYPSSTDTQYF. CDR3 DNA sequence: TGCGCCAGCAGCCAAGGGTATCCTTCTAGCACAGATACGCAGTATTTT.

The V call is TRBV12-3 or TRBV12-4, the J call TRBJ2-2, with 14 nucleotides matching TRBD2. The CDR3 totals 21 residues. V dropped 6 bases and J dropped 1; count of bases not matched to a gene: 16. In DNA form, the CDR3 reads TGTGCCAGCAGGGGACTAGCGGGGGCCTATTCGACAATTGGGAACACCGGGGAGCTGTTTTTT. It translates to CASRGLAGAYSTIGNTGELFF.

This clonotype was counted a few times. This chain links TRBV7-6 with TRBJ1-2; 10 bases are a match to TRBD1. Unmatched junction bases numbered 9, after V lost 8 bases and J lost 6 bases. CDR3 length: 14 amino acids. The germline gives CDR1 SGHVS, CDR2 FNYEAQ. CDR3 region: CASGDRGPSHGYTF. The CDR3, as DNA: TGTGCCAGCGGTGACAGGGGGCCCTCTCATGGCTACACCTTC.

This clonotype was observed many times. The gene calls are TRBV7-8 and TRBJ2-5; TRBD2 matches at 8 bases. The CDR3 has 19 amino acids. Looked up from germline, CDR1 is SGHVS and CDR2 is FQNEAQ. V dropped 1 base and J dropped 0; count of bases not matched to a gene: 13. The CDR3 nucleotides read TGTGCCAGCAGCTTAGAGGGGCGTTTGACTAGCGCGTACCAAGAGACCCAGTACTTC. This encodes CASSLEGRLTSAYQETQYF.

This clonotype was observed a few times. The chain joins TRBV12-3 or TRBV12-4 to TRBJ2-1; perhaps TRBD1 as D (6 bases). Trimming pared 5 bases from V and 5 bases from J, leaving 13 bases between. CDR3 size: 14 residues. The CDR3 here is CASSEQGGNNEQFF. DNA for the CDR3: TGTGCCAGCAGTGAACAGGGTGGGAACAATGAGCAGTTCTTC.

The gene calls are TRBV12-3 or TRBV12-4 and TRBJ2-7; tentative D call: TRBD1 (6 bases). This CDR3 spans 14 amino acids. V shed 1 base and J shed 8 bases, with 15 bases lying between them. The CDR3 reads CASSLGRGQGQQYF. CDR3 bases: TGTGCCAGCAGTTTAGGCAGGGGACAAGGCCAGCAGTACTTC.

This clonotype was recorded a few times. This chain uses TRBV2 with TRBJ2-1, with TRBD1 identical over 8 bases. Germline CDR1 is SNHLY and CDR2 is FYNNEI. CDR3 length equals 15 residues. Trimming cost V 5 bases and J 7 bases; bases outside gene matches: 10. The CDR3: CASSFLWTGSNEQFF. The CDR3 DNA sequence: TGTGCCAGCAGTTTCCTTTGGACAGGGTCAAATGAGCAGTTCTTC.

The CDR3 spells CASTPGTGLYEQYF. CDR3 nucleotides: TGTGCCAGCACCCCCGGGACAGGGCTCTACGAGCAGTACTTC. The chain couples TRBV6-6 to TRBJ2-7; 9 bases fit TRBD1. This CDR3 contains 14 residues. V shed 7 bases, J shed 3 bases, and the junction held 7 bases outside the gene matches. Germline lookup yields CDR1 MNHNY and CDR2 SVGAGI (reference sequence).

With respect to this clonotype: A clone one base away is much larger, so this may be a read error. The CDR3 protein is CASCLGNNMVFLWSYTF. CDR3 nucleotide sequence: TGTGCCAGCTGCTTAGGCAATAATATGGTATTTCTCTGGAGCTACACCTTC. The genes are TRBV7-2 and TRBJ1-2; D uncertain. This CDR3 spans 17 amino acids. Germline values: CDR1 SGHTA, CDR2 FQGNSA. Using reference TRBV7-2 and TRBJ1-2 for the parts outside the CDR3, the full variable domain is GAGVSQSPSNKVTEKGKDVELRCDPISGHTALYWYRQSLGQGLEFLIYFQGNSAPDKSGLPSDRFSAERTGGSVSTLTIQRTQQEDSAVYLCASCLGNNMVFLWSYTFGSGTRLTVV.

There are many counts of this clonotype. This chain links TRBV7-2 with TRBJ2-5; possibly TRBD1 for D (6 bases). V shed 5 bases and J shed 1 base, with 11 bases lying between them. CDR1 and CDR2 from the germline V gene are SGHTA and FQGNSA. The CDR3 is 14 residues long. CDR3 DNA: TGTGCCAGCAGCCCGAGGGACATCCAAGAGACCCAGTACTTC. Translating gives CASSPRDIQETQYF.

This clonotype was found once. The rearrangement joins TRBV11-2 to TRBJ1-2; tentatively, D is TRBD1 (6 bases). The CDR3 is 14 amino acids. Trimming left V 4 bases short and J 8 bases short, with 17 bases between. The germline CDR1 and CDR2 sequences are SGHAT and FQNNGV. CDR3 sequence (DNA): TGTGCCAGCAGCTCCCGTCTTGGGGGGGCGGGCTACACCTTC. Translating gives CASSSRLGGAGYTF.

There are many counts of this clonotype. The V gene is TRBV12-3 or TRBV12-4, the J gene TRBJ1-4; no reliable D call. Deletions cut 2 bases from V and 3 bases from J, with 10 bases between. CDR3 size: 15 residues. The CDR3 sequence: CASSLRGPANEKLFF. CDR3 nucleotides: TGTGCCAGCAGTTTACGAGGGCCCGCTAATGAAAAACTGTTTTTT.

This clonotype was picked up a small number of times. The chain carries TRBV6-1 and TRBJ2-2; the D is unclear. CDR1 is MNHNS, CDR2 SASEGT, per germline. V dropped 3 bases and J dropped 6 bases, with 14 bases sitting between them. This CDR3 region has 15 residues. DNA for the CDR3: TGTGCCAGCAGTGAGTGGCACCGGTCCGCCGGGGAGCTGTTTTTT. Protein sequence: CASSEWHRSAGELFF.

This clonotype showed up many times. The rearrangement links TRBV7-2 to TRBJ2-2, with TRBD1 identical over 8 bases. The CDR3 is made up of 17 amino acids. The germline gives CDR1 SGHTA, CDR2 FQGNSA. Germline trimming cut 5 bases from V and 2 bases from J; bases unmatched to any gene: 10. DNA of the CDR3: TGTGCCAGCAGCCCCCGGACAGGGAAGATTAACACCGGGGAGCTGTTTTTT. It encodes CASSPRTGKINTGELFF.

This clonotype was picked up a small number of times. The chain combines TRBV7-9 with TRBJ2-5; D is perhaps TRBD2 (7 bases). The length of the CDR3 is 16 residues. V was shortened by 2 bases and J by 2 bases, with 15 bases between the two germline ends. The V gene's germline CDR1 is SEHNR and CDR2 FQNEAQ (reference sequence). CDR3 protein: CASSLRAGAPQETQYF. CDR3 in DNA: TGTGCCAGCAGCTTACGGGCGGGGGCGCCACAAGAGACCCAGTACTTC.

The table lists this clonotype with a few counts. V usage is TRBV6-1 and J usage is TRBJ2-3; D call uncertain. Germline CDR1 and CDR2: MNHNS and SASEGT. Deletions cut 1 base from V and 2 bases from J, with 13 bases between. The CDR3 consists of 16 residues. The CDR3 region is CASSEEIGWITDTQYF. The DNA of the CDR3 is TGTGCCAGCAGTGAAGAAATCGGCTGGATCACAGATACGCAGTATTTT.

This sequence joins TRBV6-4 and TRBJ1-5; 7 bases align to TRBD1. The CDR3 consists of 22 residues. Germline CDR1 MRHNA, CDR2 SNTAGT. V lost 0 bases, J lost 1 base, and 21 bases stayed unmatched. CDR3 nucleotides: TGTGCCAGCAGTGACTCGGGTAGTGAAAGGACAGGTCCCTATGGGAGCAATCAGCCCCAGCATTTT. Translating gives CASSDSGSERTGPYGSNQPQHF.

This clonotype was recorded a few times. V usage is TRBV7-9 and J usage is TRBJ2-7, with D possibly matching TRBD2 (6 bases). The V gene's germline CDR1 is SEHNR and CDR2 FQNEAQ (reference sequence). V was cut by 5 bases and J by 7 bases, with 12 bases left in between. This CDR3 is built from 12 residues. Here the CDR3 DNA reads TGTGCCAGCAGCCCGGGGGACTCTGAGCAGTACTTC. As protein: CASSPGDSEQYF. The full variable domain, with the rest looked up from reference TRBV7-9 and TRBJ2-7, is DTGVSQNPRHKITKRGQNVTFRCDPISEHNRLYWYRQTLGQGPEFLTYFQNEAQLEKSRLLSDRFSAERPKGSFSTLEIQRTEQGDSAMYLCASSPGDSEQYFGPGTRLTVT.

As regards this clonotype: This is likely a read error, given that the CDR3 carries no conserved phenylalanine or tryptophan at its end. V gene TRBV19 combines with J gene TRBJ2-1; the D gene is possibly TRBD2 (5 bases). The germline CDR1 and CDR2 sequences are LNHDA and SQIVND (reference sequence). This CDR3 region has 15 residues. The ends were cut back, 2 bases at V and 2 bases at J, with 10 bases in the middle. The CDR3 bases are TGTGCCAGTAGTATAACGGGAAGTACCTACAATGAGCAGTTCTTG. Translating it yields CASSITGSTYNEQFL.

The chain has TRBV7-2 and TRBJ2-2; no reliable D call. Trimming took off 1 base at V and 9 bases at J, with 9 bases between the two ends. This CDR3 has 13 residues. Per germline, CDR1 SGHTA and CDR2 FQGNSA. The CDR3 protein is CASSLEGFRELFF. In DNA form, the CDR3 reads TGTGCCAGCAGCTTAGAAGGATTTAGGGAGCTGTTTTTT.